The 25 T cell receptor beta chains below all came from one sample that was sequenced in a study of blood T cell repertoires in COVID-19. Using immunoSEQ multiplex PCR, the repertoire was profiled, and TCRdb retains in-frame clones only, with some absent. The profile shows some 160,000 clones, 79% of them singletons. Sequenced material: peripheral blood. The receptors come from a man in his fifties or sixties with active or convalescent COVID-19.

CDR3 coding DNA: TGTGCCAGTAGTAGCAGACAGGCCGATCAGCCCCAGCATTTT. Protein product: CASSSRQADQPQHF. This rearrangement joins TRBV19 to TRBJ1-5; perhaps TRBD1 as D (6 bases). The V and J ends lost 4 bases and 5 bases respectively, with 12 bases between them. From germline, CDR1 is LNHDA and CDR2 SQIVND (reference sequence). The CDR3 totals 14 residues.

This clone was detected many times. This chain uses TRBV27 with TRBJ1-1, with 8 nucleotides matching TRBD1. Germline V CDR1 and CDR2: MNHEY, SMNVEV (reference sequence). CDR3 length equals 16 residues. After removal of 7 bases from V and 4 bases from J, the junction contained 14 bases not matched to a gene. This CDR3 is CASTRQGASGSTEAFF. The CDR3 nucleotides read TGTGCCAGCACGAGGCAGGGGGCTTCTGGGAGCACTGAAGCTTTCTTT.

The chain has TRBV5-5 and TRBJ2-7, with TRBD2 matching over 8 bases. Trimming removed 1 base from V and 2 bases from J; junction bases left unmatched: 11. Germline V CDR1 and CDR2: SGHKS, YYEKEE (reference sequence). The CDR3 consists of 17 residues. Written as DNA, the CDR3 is TGTGCCAGCAGCTTGCAAGCGGGAGTGTCCCCCGCCTACGAGCAGTACTTC. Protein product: CASSLQAGVSPAYEQYF. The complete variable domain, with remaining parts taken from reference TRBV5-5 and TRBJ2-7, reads DAGVTQSPTHLIKTRGQQVTLRCSPISGHKSVSWYQQVLGQGPQFIFQYYEKEERGRGNFPDRFSARQFPNYSSELNVNALLLGDSALYLCASSLQAGVSPAYEQYFGPGTRLTVT.

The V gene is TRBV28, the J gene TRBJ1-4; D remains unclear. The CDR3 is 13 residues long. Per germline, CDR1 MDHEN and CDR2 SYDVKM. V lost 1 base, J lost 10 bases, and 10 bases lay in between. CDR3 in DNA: TGTGCCAGCAGTTTATCCGTGGCGGCAAAACTGTTTTTT. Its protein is CASSLSVAAKLFF.

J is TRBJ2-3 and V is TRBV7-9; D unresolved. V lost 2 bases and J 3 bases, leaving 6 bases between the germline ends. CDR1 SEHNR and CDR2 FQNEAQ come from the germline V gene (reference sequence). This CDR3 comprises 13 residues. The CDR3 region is CASSLIITDTQYF. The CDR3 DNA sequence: TGTGCCAGCAGCTTAATAATAACAGATACGCAGTATTTT.

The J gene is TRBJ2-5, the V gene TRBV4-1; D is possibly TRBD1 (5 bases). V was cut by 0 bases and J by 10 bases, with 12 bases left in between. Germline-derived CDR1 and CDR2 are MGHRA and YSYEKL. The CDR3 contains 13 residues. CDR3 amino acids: CASSQEYRNHQYF. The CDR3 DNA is TGCGCCAGCAGCCAAGAATACAGGAACCACCAGTACTTC.

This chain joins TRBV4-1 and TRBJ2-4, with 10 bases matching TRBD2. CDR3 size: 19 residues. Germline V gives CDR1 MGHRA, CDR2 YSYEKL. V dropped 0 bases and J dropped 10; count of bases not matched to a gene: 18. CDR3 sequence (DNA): TGCGCCAGCAGCCAAGATAAGGCTAGCGGGAGTAACCGGATGGGGATTCAGTACTTC. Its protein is CASSQDKASGSNRMGIQYF.

CDR3 bases: TGTGCCTGGTCTTACGCCGGGACAGGGGAAACTGAAGCTTTCTTT. It is translated as CAWSYAGTGETEAFF. The rearrangement joins TRBV30 to TRBJ1-1, with TRBD1 matching over 10 bases. The CDR3 loop spans 15 amino acids. Germline trimming cut 5 bases from V and 5 bases from J; bases unmatched to any gene: 11. Germline assignment: CDR1 GTSNPN and CDR2 SVGIG (reference sequence).

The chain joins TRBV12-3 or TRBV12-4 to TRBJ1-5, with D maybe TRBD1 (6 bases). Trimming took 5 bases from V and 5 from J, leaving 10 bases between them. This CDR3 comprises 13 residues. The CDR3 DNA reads TGTGCCAGCAGTACCCAGGGGTATCAGCCCCAGCATTTT. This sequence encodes CASSTQGYQPQHF.

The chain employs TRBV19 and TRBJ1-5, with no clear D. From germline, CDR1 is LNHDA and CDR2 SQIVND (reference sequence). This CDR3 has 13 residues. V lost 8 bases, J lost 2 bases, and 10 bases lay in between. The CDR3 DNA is TGTGCCAGTTCGACGGAGGGCAATCAGCCCCAGCATTTT. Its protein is CASSTEGNQPQHF. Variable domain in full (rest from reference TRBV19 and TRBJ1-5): DGGITQSPKYLFRKEGQNVTLSCEQNLNHDAMYWYRQDPGQGLRLIYYSQIVNDFQKGDIAEGYSVSREKKESFPLTVTSAQKNPTAFYLCASSTEGNQPQHFGDGTRLSIL.

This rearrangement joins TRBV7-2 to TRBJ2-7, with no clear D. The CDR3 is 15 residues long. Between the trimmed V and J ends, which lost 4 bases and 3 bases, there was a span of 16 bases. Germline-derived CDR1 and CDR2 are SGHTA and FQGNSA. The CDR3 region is CASSSAPHSSYEQYF. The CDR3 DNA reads TGTGCCAGCAGCTCTGCCCCCCATTCCAGCTACGAGCAGTACTTC.

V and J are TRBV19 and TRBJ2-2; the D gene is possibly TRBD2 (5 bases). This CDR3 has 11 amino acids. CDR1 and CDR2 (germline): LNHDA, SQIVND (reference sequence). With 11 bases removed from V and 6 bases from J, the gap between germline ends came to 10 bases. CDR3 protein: CAAAEAGELFF. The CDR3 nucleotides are TGTGCCGCGGCGGAGGCCGGGGAGCTGTTTTTT.

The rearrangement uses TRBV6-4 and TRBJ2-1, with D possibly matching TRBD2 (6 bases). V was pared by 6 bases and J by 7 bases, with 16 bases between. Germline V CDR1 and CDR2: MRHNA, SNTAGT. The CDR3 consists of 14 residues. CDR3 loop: CASSRGGHRNEQFF. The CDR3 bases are TGTGCCAGCAGCCGGGGAGGCCACAGGAATGAGCAGTTCTTC.

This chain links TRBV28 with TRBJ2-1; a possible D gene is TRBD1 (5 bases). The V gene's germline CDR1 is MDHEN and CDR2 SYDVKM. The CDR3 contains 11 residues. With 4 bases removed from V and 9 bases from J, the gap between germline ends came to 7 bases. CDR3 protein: CASSWGGEQFF. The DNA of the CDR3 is TGTGCCAGCAGTTGGGGCGGTGAGCAGTTCTTC.

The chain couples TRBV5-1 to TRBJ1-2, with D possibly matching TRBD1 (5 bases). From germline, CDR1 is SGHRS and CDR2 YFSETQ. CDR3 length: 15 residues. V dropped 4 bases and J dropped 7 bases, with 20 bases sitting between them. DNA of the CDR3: TGCGCCAGCAGCCCTACTGGGGCAGAGCGTCGTGGCTACACCTTC. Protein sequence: CASSPTGAERRGYTF.

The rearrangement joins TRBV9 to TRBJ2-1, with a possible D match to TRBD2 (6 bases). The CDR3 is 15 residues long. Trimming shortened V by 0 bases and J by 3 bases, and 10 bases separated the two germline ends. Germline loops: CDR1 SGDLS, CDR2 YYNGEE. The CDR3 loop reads CASSVGGTYYNEQFF. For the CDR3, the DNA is TGTGCCAGCAGCGTAGGCGGGACCTACTACAATGAGCAGTTCTTC.

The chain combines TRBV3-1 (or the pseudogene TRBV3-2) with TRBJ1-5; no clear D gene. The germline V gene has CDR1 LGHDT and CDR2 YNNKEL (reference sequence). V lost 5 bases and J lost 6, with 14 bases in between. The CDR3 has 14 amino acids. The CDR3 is CASSYGGLGQPQHF. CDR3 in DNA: TGTGCCAGCAGCTACGGAGGGTTGGGTCAGCCCCAGCATTTT.

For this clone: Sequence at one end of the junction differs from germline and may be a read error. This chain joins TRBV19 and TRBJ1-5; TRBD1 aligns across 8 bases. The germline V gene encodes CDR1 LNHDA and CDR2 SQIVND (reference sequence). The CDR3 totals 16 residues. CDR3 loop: CASSAQGADSSQPQHF. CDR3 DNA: TGTGCCAGTAGTGCGCAGGGGGCTGATAGCAGTCAGCCCCAGCATTTT.

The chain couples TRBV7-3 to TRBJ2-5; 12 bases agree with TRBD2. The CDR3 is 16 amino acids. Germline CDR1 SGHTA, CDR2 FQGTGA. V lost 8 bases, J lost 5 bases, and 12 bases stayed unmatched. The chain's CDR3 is CASRPRTSGTVETQYF. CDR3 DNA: TGTGCCAGCCGCCCGAGGACTAGCGGGACCGTGGAGACCCAGTACTTC. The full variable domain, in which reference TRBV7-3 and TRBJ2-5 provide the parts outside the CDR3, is GAGVSQTPSNKVTEKGKYVELRCDPISGHTALYWYRQSLGQGPEFLIYFQGTGAADDSGLPNDRFFAVRPEGSVSTLKIQRTERGDSAVYLCASRPRTSGTVETQYFGPGTRLLVL.

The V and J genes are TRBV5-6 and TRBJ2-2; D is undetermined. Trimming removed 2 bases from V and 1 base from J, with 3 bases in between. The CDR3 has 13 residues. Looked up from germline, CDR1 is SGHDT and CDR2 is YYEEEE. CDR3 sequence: CASSFRNTGELFF. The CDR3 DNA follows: TGTGCCAGCAGCTTCAGGAACACCGGGGAGCTGTTTTTT. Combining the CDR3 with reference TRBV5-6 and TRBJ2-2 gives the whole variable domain DAGVTQSPTHLIKTRGQQVTLRCSPKSGHDTVSWYQQALGQGPQFIFQYYEEEERQRGNFPDRFSGHQFPNYSSELNVNALLLGDSALYLCASSFRNTGELFFGEGSRLTVL.

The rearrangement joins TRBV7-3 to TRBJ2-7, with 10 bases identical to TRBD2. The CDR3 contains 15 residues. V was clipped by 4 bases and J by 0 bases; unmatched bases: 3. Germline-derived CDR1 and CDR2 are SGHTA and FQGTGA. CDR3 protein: CASSSGLAVSYEQYF. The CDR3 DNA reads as TGTGCCAGCAGCTCCGGACTAGCGGTCTCCTACGAGCAGTACTTC. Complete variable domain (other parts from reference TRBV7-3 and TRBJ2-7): GAGVSQTPSNKVTEKGKYVELRCDPISGHTALYWYRQSLGQGPEFLIYFQGTGAADDSGLPNDRFFAVRPEGSVSTLKIQRTERGDSAVYLCASSSGLAVSYEQYFGPGTRLTVT.

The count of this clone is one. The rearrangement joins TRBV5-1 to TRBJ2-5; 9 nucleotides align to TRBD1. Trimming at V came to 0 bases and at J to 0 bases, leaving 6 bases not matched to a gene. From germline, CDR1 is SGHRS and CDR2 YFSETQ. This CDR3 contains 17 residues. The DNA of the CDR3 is TGCGCCAGCAGCTTGGGGACAGGGGCCTTGTACCAAGAGACCCAGTACTTC. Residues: CASSLGTGALYQETQYF.

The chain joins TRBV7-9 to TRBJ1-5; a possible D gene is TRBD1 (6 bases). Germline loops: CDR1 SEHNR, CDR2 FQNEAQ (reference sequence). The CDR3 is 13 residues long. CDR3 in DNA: TGTGGAAAGGGGGATGAGGGCAATCAGCCCCAGCATTTT. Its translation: CGKGDEGNQPQHF.

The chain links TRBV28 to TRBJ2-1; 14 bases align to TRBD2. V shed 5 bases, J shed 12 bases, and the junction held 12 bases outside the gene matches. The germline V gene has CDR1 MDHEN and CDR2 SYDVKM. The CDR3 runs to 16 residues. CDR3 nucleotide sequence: TGTGCCAGCAGTCTACCGGGACTAGCGGGAGCGACGGTGCAGTTCTTC. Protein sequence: CASSLPGLAGATVQFF.

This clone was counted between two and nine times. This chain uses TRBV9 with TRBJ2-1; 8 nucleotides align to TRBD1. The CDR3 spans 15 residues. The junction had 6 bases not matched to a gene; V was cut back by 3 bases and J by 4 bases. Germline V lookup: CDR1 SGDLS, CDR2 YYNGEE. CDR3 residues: CASSDRDRQYNEQFF. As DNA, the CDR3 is TGTGCCAGCAGCGACCGGGACAGGCAATACAATGAGCAGTTCTTC.